These 17 T cell receptor beta chains originate from one sample sequenced in a study of PD-1 blockade in classical Hodgkin lymphoma. Clones were sequenced by immunoSEQ multiplex PCR, and TCRdb holds only the in-frame ones, with some missing. The data contain some 63,000 clones, about nine tenths of them singletons. Exposure to brentuximab vedotin varied, and each patient had relapsed following autologous stem cell transplantation. The sequences come from peripheral blood mononuclear cells (PBMCs), collected at baseline. The receptors were gathered from a human donor with classical Hodgkin lymphoma.

The chain employs TRBV5-1 and TRBJ1-2; 7 bases line up with TRBD1. The V gene end was trimmed by 4 bases and the J gene end by 0 bases; junction bases not matched to a gene: 3. Looked up from germline, CDR1 is SGHRS and CDR2 is YFSETQ. This CDR3 spans 14 amino acids. CDR3 loop: CASSIGTANYGYTF. In DNA form, the CDR3 reads TGCGCCAGCAGCATAGGGACAGCTAACTATGGCTACACCTTC. The full variable domain, rest sourced from reference TRBV5-1 and TRBJ1-2, is KAGVTQTPRYLIKTRGQQVTLSCSPISGHRSVSWYQQTPGQGLQFLFEYFSETQRNKGNFPGRFSGRQFSNSRSEMNVSTLELGDSALYLCASSIGTANYGYTFGSGTRLTVV.

The chain links TRBV28 to TRBJ1-2, with 8 positions matching TRBD1. The CDR3 has 14 amino acids. Trimming took 8 bases from V and 8 from J; bases not matched to a gene: 13. Looked up from germline, CDR1 is MDHEN and CDR2 is SYDVKM. The CDR3, as DNA: TGTGCCAGCCGTTCGGACAGGGAACTCGGGGGCTACACCTTC. Protein: CASRSDRELGGYTF.

V is TRBV6-1 and J is TRBJ1-5, with TRBD1 identical over 8 bases. The V gene end was trimmed by 1 base and the J gene end by 2 bases; junction bases not matched to a gene: 1. This CDR3 comprises 15 residues. Germline V lookup: CDR1 MNHNS, CDR2 SASEGT. CDR3 sequence (DNA): TGTGCCAGCAGTGAAGTCAGGGGGCGCAATCAGCCCCAGCATTTT. Protein: CASSEVRGRNQPQHF.

The chain combines TRBV28 with TRBJ1-5; a weak D match, TRBD1 (5 bases). V was pared by 6 bases and J by 9 bases, with 21 bases between. The CDR3 is 15 amino acids. CDR1 MDHEN and CDR2 SYDVKM come from the germline V gene. CDR3 coding DNA: TGTGCCAGCAGCCAGATCAGGGCCCAGGACCGGCCCCAGCATTTT. Protein product: CASSQIRAQDRPQHF. The variable domain in full, completed from reference TRBV28 and TRBJ1-5, reads DVKVTQSSRYLVKRTGEKVFLECVQDMDHENMFWYRQDPGLGLRLIYFSYDVKMKEKGDIPEGYSVSREKKERFSLILESASTNQTSMYLCASSQIRAQDRPQHFGDGTRLSIL.

The chain combines TRBV27 with TRBJ1-1; D gene ambiguous. The CDR3 runs to 15 residues. The V gene lost 5 bases and the J gene lost 6 bases, with 19 bases spanning the gap. Germline assignment: CDR1 MNHEY and CDR2 SMNVEV (reference sequence). CDR3 sequence (DNA): TGTGCCAGCAGTCCAGCGCTCGGGTTCGCGTCTGAAGCTTTCTTT. Its translation: CASSPALGFASEAFF.

The chain couples TRBV27 to TRBJ2-1; D is perhaps TRBD2 (5 bases). Looked up from germline, CDR1 is MNHEY and CDR2 is SMNVEV (reference sequence). V was trimmed by 4 bases and J by 4 bases, leaving 8 bases between them. The CDR3 length is 13 residues. CDR3 coding DNA: TGTGCCAGCAGTTACGGGGTTTACAATGAGCAGTTCTTC. Protein product: CASSYGVYNEQFF.

V is TRBV20-1 and J is TRBJ1-1; D is unclear. Germline V gene lookup returns CDR1 DFQATT and CDR2 SNEGSKA (reference sequence). The length of the CDR3 is 10 residues. Trimming cost V 8 bases and J 2 bases, with 6 bases left between them. CDR3 region: CSPVNTEAFF. In DNA, the CDR3 is TGCAGTCCGGTAAACACTGAAGCTTTCTTT.

J is TRBJ2-7 and V is TRBV5-4; 10 positions match TRBD2. This CDR3 is built from 16 residues. V trimming: 0 bases; J trimming: 4 bases; junction bases outside the gene matches: 7. The germline CDR1 and CDR2 sequences are SGHNT and YYREEE (reference sequence). The CDR3 loop reads CASSLGELAGVYEQYF. The CDR3 bases are TGTGCCAGCAGCTTGGGTGAGCTAGCGGGGGTTTACGAGCAGTACTTC.

This chain joins TRBV15 and TRBJ2-7; D is tentatively TRBD1 or TRBD2 (6 bases each). The CDR3 is 14 residues long. Germline CDR1 is LNHNV and CDR2 is YYDKDF (reference sequence). Deletions cut 0 bases from V and 3 bases from J, with 9 bases between. The CDR3 DNA is TGTGCCACCAGCAGAGAAGGGGGGAACTACGAGCAGTACTTC. Its translation is CATSREGGNYEQYF.

The V call is TRBV7-2, the J call TRBJ2-7; TRBD2 matches at 10 bases. J lost 7 bases, V lost 6 bases, and 9 bases had no gene match. This CDR3 has 14 residues. CDR1 is SGHTA and CDR2 is FQGNSA in the germline V gene. CDR3 nucleotides: TGTGCCAGCAGGCAACTAGCGGGGCCCCTGGAGCAGTACTTC. It codes for CASRQLAGPLEQYF.

This clone was counted a few times. The gene calls are TRBV9 and TRBJ2-7, with 7 bases aligning to TRBD1. V gave up 0 bases and J gave up 2 bases; unmatched junction bases: 5. Germline V lookup: CDR1 SGDLS, CDR2 YYNGEE. This CDR3 comprises 15 residues. The CDR3 loop is CASSVDLGQAYEQYF. The CDR3 nucleotides are TGTGCCAGCAGCGTAGACTTAGGACAGGCCTACGAGCAGTACTTC.

V usage is TRBV7-8 and J usage is TRBJ2-1; 14 bases map to TRBD2. The CDR3 length is 17 residues. V was clipped by 4 bases and J by 4 bases; unmatched bases: 6. CDR1 is SGHVS and CDR2 is FQNEAQ in the germline V gene. The CDR3 DNA follows: TGTGCCAGCAGCTCGCGACTAGCGGGGGGGCGTTACAATGAGCAGTTCTTC. It yields the protein CASSSRLAGGRYNEQFF. Full variable domain (remainder filled in from reference TRBV7-8 and TRBJ2-1): GAGVSQSPRYKVAKRGQDVALRCDPISGHVSLFWYQQALGQGPEFLTYFQNEAQLDKSGLPSDRFFAERPEGSVSTLKIQRTQQEDSAVYLCASSSRLAGGRYNEQFFGPGTRLTVL.

The gene calls are TRBV10-3 and TRBJ2-3; D is ambiguous. The germline V gene has CDR1 ENHRY and CDR2 SYGVKD. CDR3 length equals 14 residues. V shed 0 bases and J shed 2 bases, with 6 bases lying between them. CDR3 in DNA: TGTGCCATCAGTGAGTCTGTCCTCACAGATACGCAGTATTTT. Translation: CAISESVLTDTQYF.

The CDR3 DNA sequence: TGTGCCAGTAAGGGGGGGGTCTTGTCTTCAACCTCCTACAATGAGCAGTTCTTC. It yields the protein CASKGGVLSSTSYNEQFF. The chain links TRBV19 to TRBJ2-1, with D possibly matching TRBD2 (7 bases). Germline assignment: CDR1 LNHDA and CDR2 SQIVND (reference sequence). V lost 7 bases and J 0 bases, leaving 22 bases between the germline ends. The CDR3 consists of 18 residues.

The chain employs TRBV14 and TRBJ2-7, with 8 bases fitting TRBD1. The CDR3 runs to 15 residues. CDR1 and CDR2 from the germline V gene are SGHDN and FVKESK. The V segment lost 2 bases and the J segment 3 bases; nucleotides outside the gene matches: 6. In DNA, the CDR3 is TGTGCCAGCAGCCAACGGGACAGGAGCCTCTACGAGCAGTACTTC. Translation gives CASSQRDRSLYEQYF.

CDR3 in amino acids: CASSTLPGQFRVDSNQPQHF. The CDR3 region has the DNA TGTGCCAGTAGTACGTTACCGGGACAGTTTCGGGTGGATAGCAATCAGCCCCAGCATTTT. The rearrangement links TRBV19 to TRBJ1-5, with 7 bases lining up with TRBD1. J was trimmed by 0 bases and V by 4 bases; bases with no gene match: 18. CDR1 is LNHDA, CDR2 SQIVND, per germline (reference sequence). The CDR3 is 20 amino acids.

V is TRBV18 and J is TRBJ2-7, with 9 bases lining up with TRBD1. The CDR3 consists of 16 residues. Trimming cost V 1 base and J 3 bases; bases outside gene matches: 7. CDR1 is KGHSH and CDR2 is LQKENI in the germline V gene. CDR3 coding DNA: TGTGCCAGCTCACCACTTGTCGGGACAGGGTTCTACGAGCAGTACTTC. It is translated as CASSPLVGTGFYEQYF.